A single sample gave rise to the 8 T cell receptor beta chains below, sequenced in a study of cytomegalovirus exposure and HLA in healthy donors (dated by TCRdb to the late 2010s). The library was built by means of the immunoSEQ multiplex PCR assay. In its TCRdb copy, this immuneACCESS table keeps in-frame sequences only and misses some clones. Where compared with another copy, unresolved V genes explain less than half of these, and the others have no known cause. The sample yields 90,000 or so clones; 85% were counted once. The ten largest clones take up approximately 20% of the sample. The specimen was PBMCs. These receptors all come from a man between 18 and 29 years old in good health and CMV-seropositive.

The J gene is TRBJ2-7, the V gene TRBV28; TRBD1 aligns across 9 bases. Trimming removed 3 bases from V and 7 bases from J; junction bases left unmatched: 7. Germline V CDR1 and CDR2: MDHEN, SYDVKM. The CDR3 has 14 residues. This CDR3 reads CASSFQQGAKEQYF. Here the CDR3 DNA reads TGTGCCAGCAGTTTCCAACAGGGGGCAAAGGAGCAGTACTTC.

The chain employs TRBV5-4 and TRBJ2-2, with 9 bases lining up with TRBD1. V gave up 1 base and J gave up 2 bases; unmatched junction bases: 3. The CDR3 extends over 16 amino acids. Germline lookup yields CDR1 SGHNT and CDR2 YYREEE (reference sequence). CDR3 nucleotides: TGTGCCAGCAGCTTGACAGGGGGCCCTAACACCGGGGAGCTGTTTTTT. Its translation is CASSLTGGPNTGELFF.

This chain uses TRBV21-1 with TRBJ2-5; TRBD2, as called in the table, went unchecked against the DNA. TRBV21-1 represents a pseudogene. The CDR3 length is 15 residues. The CDR3 region is CASKIPSGSRETQYF. As DNA, the CDR3 is TGTGCCAGCAAGATTCCTAGCGGGAGTAGAGAGACCCAGTACTTC.

V and J are TRBV5-4 and TRBJ2-7; 8 bases match TRBD1. V trimming: 0 bases; J trimming: 5 bases; junction bases outside the gene matches: 7. Germline V gene lookup returns CDR1 SGHNT and CDR2 YYREEE (reference sequence). The CDR3 is made up of 15 amino acids. The CDR3 spells CASSLADRGRDEQYF. The CDR3 DNA sequence: TGTGCCAGCAGCTTGGCCGACAGGGGAAGGGACGAGCAGTACTTC. Full variable domain (outside the CDR3, taken from reference TRBV5-4 and TRBJ2-7): ETGVTQSPTHLIKTRGQQVTLRCSSQSGHNTVSWYQQALGQGPQFIFQYYREEENGRGNFPPRFSGLQFPNYSSELNVNALELDDSALYLCASSLADRGRDEQYFGPGTRLTVT.

This chain links TRBV28 with TRBJ2-1; a possible D gene is TRBD2 (6 bases). CDR3 length: 17 residues. Looked up from germline, CDR1 is MDHEN and CDR2 is SYDVKM. Trimming took off 1 base at V and 5 bases at J, with 18 bases between the two ends. As DNA, the CDR3 is TGTGCCAGCAGTTTATACCCCGGGCGGGGAGAGGACAATGAGCAGTTCTTC. Residues: CASSLYPGRGEDNEQFF.

This rearrangement joins TRBV18 to TRBJ1-3; 7 bases agree with TRBD1. The V and J ends lost 3 bases and 8 bases, in that order; junction bases with no gene match: 7. CDR1 KGHSH and CDR2 LQKENI come from the germline V gene. This CDR3 comprises 14 residues. CDR3 amino acids: CASSPGTAEDTIYF. The CDR3, as DNA: TGTGCCAGCTCACCCGGGACAGCTGAAGACACCATATATTTT.

The chain is built from TRBV6-1 and TRBJ2-2; D gene ambiguous. V shed 6 bases and J shed 4 bases, with 6 bases lying between them. Germline V gene lookup returns CDR1 MNHNS and CDR2 SASEGT. The CDR3 loop spans 12 amino acids. Here the CDR3 DNA reads TGTGCCAGCAGCCCATCCACCGGGGAGCTGTTTTTT. Amino acids: CASSPSTGELFF.

The chain joins TRBV5-5 to TRBJ2-1, with 9 bases matching TRBD1. After removal of 4 bases from V and 7 bases from J, the junction contained 6 bases not matched to a gene. This CDR3 spans 14 amino acids. Germline assignment: CDR1 SGHKS and CDR2 YYEKEE (reference sequence). CDR3 loop: CASSVQGARNEQFF. Written as DNA, the CDR3 is TGTGCCAGCAGCGTACAGGGGGCGCGAAATGAGCAGTTCTTC.